The subject of this entry is one T cell receptor (beta chain). 13 Jbeta primers and 60 Vbeta primers were used for the PCR. This table comes from immunoSEQ multiplex PCR, and its TCRdb copy is limited to in-frame clones, with some not included. The table includes 200,000 to 250,000 clones, 85% to 90% detected once. This record comes from a study of cytomegalovirus exposure and HLA in healthy donors. Trimming removed 1 base from V and 8 bases from J, with 14 bases in between. The CDR3 has 15 residues. Germline lookup yields CDR1 MNHNS and CDR2 SASEGT. This clonotype was sampled from a woman aged 18 to 35 in good health and CMV-seronegative. Specimen: PBMCs. The gene calls are TRBV6-1 and TRBJ1-4, with no clear D. The CDR3 region has the DNA TGTGCCAGCAGTGAAGACGTCCTCCCGGGGGAAAAACTGTTTTTT. The encoded protein is CASSEDVLPGEKLFF.